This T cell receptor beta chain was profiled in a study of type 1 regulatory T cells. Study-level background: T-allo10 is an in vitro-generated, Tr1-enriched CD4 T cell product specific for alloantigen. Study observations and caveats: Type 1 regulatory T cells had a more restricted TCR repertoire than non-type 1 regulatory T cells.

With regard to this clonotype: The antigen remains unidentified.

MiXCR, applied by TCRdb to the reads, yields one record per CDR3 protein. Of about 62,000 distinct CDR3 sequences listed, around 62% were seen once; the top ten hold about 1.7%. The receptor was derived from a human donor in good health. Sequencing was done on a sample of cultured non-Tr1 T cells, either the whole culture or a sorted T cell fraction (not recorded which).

Written as DNA, the CDR3 is TGTGCCAGCAGTGCACGGACAGGGGGCAGCTCCTACAATGAGCAGTTCTTC. Translated, it gives CASSARTGGSSYNEQFF. The J gene is TRBJ2-1, the V gene TRBV25-1, with TRBD1 matching over 11 bases. J gave up 0 bases and V 4 bases, and 5 bases lay outside the gene matches. Looked up from germline, CDR1 is MGHDK and CDR2 is SYGVNS. The CDR3 is made up of 17 amino acids.